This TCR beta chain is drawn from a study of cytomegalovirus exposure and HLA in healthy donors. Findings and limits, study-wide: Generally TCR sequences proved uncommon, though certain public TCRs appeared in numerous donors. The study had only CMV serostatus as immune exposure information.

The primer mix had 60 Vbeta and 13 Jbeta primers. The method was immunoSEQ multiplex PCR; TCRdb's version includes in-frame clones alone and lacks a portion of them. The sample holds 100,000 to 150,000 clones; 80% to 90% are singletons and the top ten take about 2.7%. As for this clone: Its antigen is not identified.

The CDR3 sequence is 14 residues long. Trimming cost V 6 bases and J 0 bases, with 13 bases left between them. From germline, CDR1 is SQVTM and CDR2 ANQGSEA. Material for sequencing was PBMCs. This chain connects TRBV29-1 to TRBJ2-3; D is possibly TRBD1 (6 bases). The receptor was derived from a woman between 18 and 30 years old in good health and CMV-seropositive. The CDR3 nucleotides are TGCAGCGTCGAGGGGGACGGGAGCACAGATACGCAGTATTTT. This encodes CSVEGDGSTDTQYF.